Reported below is one T cell receptor beta chain. These data belong to a study of blood T cell repertoires in COVID-19. Across the whole study: Samples came from the United States, Italy and Spain, spanning acute and convalescent COVID-19. T cells, B-cell-depleted T cells, or PBMCs supplied cDNA or gDNA.

As processed by the authors: Amplification of reference gene primers provided the estimated nucleated cell counts. The assay was immunoSEQ multiplex PCR, and TCRdb's table has in-frame clones only and misses some. V, J and clone size derive from that table, while D and trimming were established from the DNA sequence. The sample comprises roughly 250,000 clones, approximately 79% of which are singletons, and under 4.5% rests with the top ten. The TCR originated in a woman aged 40 to 49 with active or convalescent COVID-19. The material sequenced was peripheral blood.

CDR3 region: CASSLVGGTEQFF. CDR3 nucleotides: TGTGCCAGCAGCTTAGTTGGGGGCACTGAGCAGTTCTTC. The chain carries TRBV7-9 and TRBJ2-1; a possible D gene is TRBD1 (6 bases). Germline V gene sequence: CDR1 SEHNR, CDR2 FQNEAQ (reference sequence). The CDR3 is 13 residues long. V shed 1 base and J shed 9 bases, with 10 bases lying between them.